The text below deals with one T cell receptor beta chain. The data were taken from a study of OX40 agonist ivuxolimab in advanced cancers. Between the trimmed V and J ends, which lost 4 bases and 9 bases, there was a span of 24 bases. This CDR3 is 16 amino acids long. The germline gives CDR1 SGHTA, CDR2 FQGNSA. TCRdb's copy holds only in-frame clones and misses some; the assay was immunoSEQ multiplex PCR. The repertoire holds tens of thousands of clones, 80% to 90% seen once, with 0.6% to 0.8% in the top ten. The genes are TRBV7-2 and TRBJ2-5, with D perhaps assigned TRBD1 or TRBD2 (5 bases each). The source of this sequence is an adult with an advanced solid tumor such as melanoma, head and neck, liver or kidney cancer. The specimen comprised CD4+ or CD8+ T cells sorted from blood, sampled in a trial of the OX40 agonist ivuxolimab. In DNA form, the CDR3 reads TGTGCCAGCAGCTCTTCCAATCGGGGCCGCCCGGAGGCCCAGTACTTC. Its translation is CASSSSNRGRPEAQYF.